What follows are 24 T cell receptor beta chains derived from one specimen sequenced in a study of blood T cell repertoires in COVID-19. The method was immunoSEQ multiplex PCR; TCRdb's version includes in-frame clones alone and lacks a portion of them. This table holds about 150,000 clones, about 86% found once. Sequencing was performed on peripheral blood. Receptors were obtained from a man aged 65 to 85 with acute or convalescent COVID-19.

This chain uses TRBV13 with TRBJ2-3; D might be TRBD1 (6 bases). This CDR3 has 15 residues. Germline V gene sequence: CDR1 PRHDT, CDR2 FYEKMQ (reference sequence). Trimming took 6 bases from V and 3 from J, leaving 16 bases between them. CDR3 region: CASRGGSGVTDTQYF. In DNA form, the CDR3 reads TGTGCCAGCAGAGGTGGGTCAGGGGTTACAGATACGCAGTATTTT. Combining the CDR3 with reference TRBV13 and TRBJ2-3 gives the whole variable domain AAGVIQSPRHLIKEKRETATLKCYPIPRHDTVYWYQQGPGQDPQFLISFYEKMQSDKGSIPDRFSAQQFSDYHSELNMSSLELGDSALYFCASRGGSGVTDTQYFGPGTRLTVL.

CDR3 coding DNA: TGCGCCAGCAGCTTGTCCCCCAGGGGGCGCGGTAATGAAAAACTGTTTTTT. Its protein product is CASSLSPRGRGNEKLFF. The rearrangement links TRBV5-1 to TRBJ1-4, with 8 positions matching TRBD1. Trimming cost V 1 base and J 4 bases; bases outside gene matches: 9. The CDR3 contains 17 residues. Germline V gene lookup returns CDR1 SGHRS and CDR2 YFSETQ.

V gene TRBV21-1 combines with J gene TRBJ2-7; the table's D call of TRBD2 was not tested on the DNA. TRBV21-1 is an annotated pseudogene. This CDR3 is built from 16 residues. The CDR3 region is CASPLVLAGEKYEQYF. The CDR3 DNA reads TGTGCCAGCCCCCTCGTACTAGCGGGAGAAAAGTACGAGCAGTACTTC.

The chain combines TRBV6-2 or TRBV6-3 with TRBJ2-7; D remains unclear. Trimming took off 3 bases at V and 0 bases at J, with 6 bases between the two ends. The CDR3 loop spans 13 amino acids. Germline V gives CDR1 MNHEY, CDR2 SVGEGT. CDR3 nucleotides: TGTGCCAGCAGTTATTCACTCTCCTACGAGCAGTACTTC. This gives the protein CASSYSLSYEQYF.

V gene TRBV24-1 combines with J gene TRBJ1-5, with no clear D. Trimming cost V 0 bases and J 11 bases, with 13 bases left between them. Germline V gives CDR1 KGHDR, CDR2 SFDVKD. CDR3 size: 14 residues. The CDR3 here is CATSDLQARSAQHF. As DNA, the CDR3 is TGTGCCACCAGTGATTTGCAGGCGCGATCCGCCCAGCATTTT.

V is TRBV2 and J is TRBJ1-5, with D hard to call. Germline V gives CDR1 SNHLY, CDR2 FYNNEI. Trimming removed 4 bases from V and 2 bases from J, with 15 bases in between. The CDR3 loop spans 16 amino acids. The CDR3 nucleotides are TGTGCCAGCAGTGGGGAGGGCCTGGCCGGCAATCAGCCCCAGCATTTT. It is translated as CASSGEGLAGNQPQHF. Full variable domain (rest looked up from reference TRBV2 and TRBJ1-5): EPEVTQTPSHQVTQMGQEVILRCVPISNHLYFYWYRQILGQKVEFLVSFYNNEISEKSEIFDDQFSVERPDGSNFTLKIRSTKLEDSAMYFCASSGEGLAGNQPQHFGDGTRLSIL.

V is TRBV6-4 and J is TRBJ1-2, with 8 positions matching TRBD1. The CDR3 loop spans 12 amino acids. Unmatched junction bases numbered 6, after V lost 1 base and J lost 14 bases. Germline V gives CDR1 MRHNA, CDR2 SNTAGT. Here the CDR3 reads CASSDYRGFKTF. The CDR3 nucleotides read TGTGCCAGCAGTGACTACAGGGGGTTTAAAACCTTC.

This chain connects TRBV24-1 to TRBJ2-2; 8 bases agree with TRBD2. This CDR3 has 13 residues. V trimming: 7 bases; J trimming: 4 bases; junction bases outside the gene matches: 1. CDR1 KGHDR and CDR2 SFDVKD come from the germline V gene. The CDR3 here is CATRTSGTGELFF. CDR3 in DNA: TGTGCCACCAGAACTAGCGGCACCGGGGAGCTGTTTTTT.

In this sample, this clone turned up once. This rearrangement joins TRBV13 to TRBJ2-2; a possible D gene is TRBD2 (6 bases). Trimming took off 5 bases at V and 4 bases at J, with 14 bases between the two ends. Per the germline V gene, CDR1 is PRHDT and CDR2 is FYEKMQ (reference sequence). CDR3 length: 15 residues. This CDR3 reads CASSIGGPLTGELFF. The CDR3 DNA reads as TGTGCCAGCAGCATCGGGGGTCCCCTCACCGGGGAGCTGTTTTTT.

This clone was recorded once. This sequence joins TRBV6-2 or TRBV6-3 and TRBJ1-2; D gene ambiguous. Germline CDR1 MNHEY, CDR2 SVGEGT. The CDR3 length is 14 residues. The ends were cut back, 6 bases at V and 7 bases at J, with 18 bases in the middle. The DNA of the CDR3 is TGTGCCAGCAGCTCCTCCCGGGAACCTGGTGGCTACACCTTC. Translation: CASSSSREPGGYTF.

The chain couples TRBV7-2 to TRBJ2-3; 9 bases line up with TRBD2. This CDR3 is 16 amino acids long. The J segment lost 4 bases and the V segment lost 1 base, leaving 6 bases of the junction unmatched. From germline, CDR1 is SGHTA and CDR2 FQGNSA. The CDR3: CASSLVSAGGPDTQYF. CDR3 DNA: TGTGCCAGCAGCTTAGTAAGTGCGGGAGGGCCAGATACGCAGTATTTT.

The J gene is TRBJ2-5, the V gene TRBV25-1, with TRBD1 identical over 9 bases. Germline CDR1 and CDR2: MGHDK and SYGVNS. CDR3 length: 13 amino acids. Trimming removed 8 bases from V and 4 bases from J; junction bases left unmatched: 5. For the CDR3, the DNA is TGTGCCAGCGTGGACAGGGGACTAGAGACCCAGTACTTC. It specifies CASVDRGLETQYF.

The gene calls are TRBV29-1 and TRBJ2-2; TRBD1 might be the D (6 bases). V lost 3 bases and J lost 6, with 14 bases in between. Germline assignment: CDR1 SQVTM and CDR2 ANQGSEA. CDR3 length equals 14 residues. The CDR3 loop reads CSVEEQGRAGELFF. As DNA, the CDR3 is TGCAGCGTTGAGGAGCAGGGGCGTGCCGGGGAGCTGTTTTTT.

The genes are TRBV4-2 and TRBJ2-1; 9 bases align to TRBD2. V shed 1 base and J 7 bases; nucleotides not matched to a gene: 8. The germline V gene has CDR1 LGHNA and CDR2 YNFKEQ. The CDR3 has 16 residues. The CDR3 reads CASSQAGSGRRNEQFF. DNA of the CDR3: TGTGCCAGCAGCCAAGCTGGGAGCGGGAGGCGGAATGAGCAGTTCTTC.

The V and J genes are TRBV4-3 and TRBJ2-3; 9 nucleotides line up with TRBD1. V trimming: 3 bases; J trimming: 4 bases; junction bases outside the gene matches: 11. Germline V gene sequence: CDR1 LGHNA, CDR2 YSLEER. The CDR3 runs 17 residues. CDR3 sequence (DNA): TGCGCCAGCAGCCAGGACCAGGGACAGGGTCGGGCAGATACGCAGTATTTT. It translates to CASSQDQGQGRADTQYF.

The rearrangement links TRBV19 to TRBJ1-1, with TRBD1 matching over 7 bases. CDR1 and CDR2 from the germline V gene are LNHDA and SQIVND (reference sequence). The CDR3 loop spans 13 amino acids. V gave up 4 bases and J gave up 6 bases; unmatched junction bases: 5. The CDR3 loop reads CASSTGGSPEAFF. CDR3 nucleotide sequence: TGTGCCAGTAGTACAGGGGGATCTCCTGAAGCTTTCTTT.

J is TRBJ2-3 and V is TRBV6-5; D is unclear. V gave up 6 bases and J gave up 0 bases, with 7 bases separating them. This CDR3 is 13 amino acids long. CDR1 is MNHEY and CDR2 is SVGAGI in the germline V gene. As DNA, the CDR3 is TGTGCCAGCAGCCGTACTAGCACAGATACGCAGTATTTT. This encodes CASSRTSTDTQYF.

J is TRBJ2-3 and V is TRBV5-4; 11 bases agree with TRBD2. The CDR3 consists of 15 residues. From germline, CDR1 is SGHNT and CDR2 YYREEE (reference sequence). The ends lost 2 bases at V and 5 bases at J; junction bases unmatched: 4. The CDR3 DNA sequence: TGTGCCAGCAGCTTTAGCGGGAGGGCCAAAGATACGCAGTATTTT. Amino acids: CASSFSGRAKDTQYF.

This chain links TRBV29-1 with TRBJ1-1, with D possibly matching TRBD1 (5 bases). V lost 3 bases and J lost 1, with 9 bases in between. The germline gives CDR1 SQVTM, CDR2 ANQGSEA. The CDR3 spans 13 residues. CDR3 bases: TGCAGCGTTGAGGGGCAGGGGAACACTGAAGCTTTCTTT. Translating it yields CSVEGQGNTEAFF.

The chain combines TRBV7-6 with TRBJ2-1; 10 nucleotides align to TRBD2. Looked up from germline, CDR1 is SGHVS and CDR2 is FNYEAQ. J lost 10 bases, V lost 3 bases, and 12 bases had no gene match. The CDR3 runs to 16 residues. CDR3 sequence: CASSLVSLAGVGEQFF. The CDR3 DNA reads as TGTGCCAGCAGCTTGGTGTCGCTAGCGGGAGTAGGCGAGCAGTTCTTC.

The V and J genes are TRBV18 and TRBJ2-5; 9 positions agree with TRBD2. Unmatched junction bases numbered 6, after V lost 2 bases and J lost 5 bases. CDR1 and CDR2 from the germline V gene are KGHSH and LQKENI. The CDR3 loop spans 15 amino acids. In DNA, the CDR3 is TGTGCCAGCTCACCATCCGCTAGCGGGATTGAGACCCAGTACTTC. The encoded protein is CASSPSASGIETQYF.

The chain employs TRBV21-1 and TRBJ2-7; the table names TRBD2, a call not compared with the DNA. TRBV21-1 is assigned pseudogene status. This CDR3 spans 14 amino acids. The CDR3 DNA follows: TGTGCCAGCAGCAAAGACGGGGGGGCCTACGAGCAGTACTTC. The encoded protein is CASSKDGGAYEQYF.

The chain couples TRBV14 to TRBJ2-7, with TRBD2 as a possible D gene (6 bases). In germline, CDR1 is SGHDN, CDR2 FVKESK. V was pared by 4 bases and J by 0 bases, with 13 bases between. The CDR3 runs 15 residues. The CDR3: CASSPNPGVSYEQYF. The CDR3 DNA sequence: TGTGCCAGCAGCCCCAACCCGGGAGTCTCCTACGAGCAGTACTTC.

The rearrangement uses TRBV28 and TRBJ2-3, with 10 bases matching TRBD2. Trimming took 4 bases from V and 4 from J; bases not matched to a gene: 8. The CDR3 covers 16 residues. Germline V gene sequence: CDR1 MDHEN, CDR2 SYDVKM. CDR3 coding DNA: TGTGCCAGCAGTTCAAGCACTAGCGGGACCCCAGATACGCAGTATTTT. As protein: CASSSSTSGTPDTQYF.